This T cell receptor beta chain was recorded in a study of cytomegalovirus exposure and HLA in healthy donors. Broader study findings: A previous analysis found most TCR beta V segments productive roughly 90% or roughly 30% of the time.

The PCR used 60 Vbeta and 13 Jbeta primers. Sequencing used immunoSEQ multiplex PCR; TCRdb keeps in-frame clones, though not all of them. Here the sample table reports some 200,000 clones. This CDR3 contains 16 residues. V was trimmed by 0 bases and J by 4 bases, leaving 15 bases between them. Germline V gives CDR1 MNHEY, CDR2 SVGAGI. About this clone itself: The antigen remains unidentified.

The sequenced material came from PBMCs. The receptor was derived from a girl aged 2-9 years in good health and CMV-seropositive. The chain recombines TRBV6-5 with TRBJ1-1; a weak D match, TRBD1 (5 bases). The DNA for the CDR3 is TGTGCCAGCAGTTACTCGGGCAGGGTGGGGGGCACTGAAGCTTTCTTT. This encodes CASSYSGRVGGTEAFF.